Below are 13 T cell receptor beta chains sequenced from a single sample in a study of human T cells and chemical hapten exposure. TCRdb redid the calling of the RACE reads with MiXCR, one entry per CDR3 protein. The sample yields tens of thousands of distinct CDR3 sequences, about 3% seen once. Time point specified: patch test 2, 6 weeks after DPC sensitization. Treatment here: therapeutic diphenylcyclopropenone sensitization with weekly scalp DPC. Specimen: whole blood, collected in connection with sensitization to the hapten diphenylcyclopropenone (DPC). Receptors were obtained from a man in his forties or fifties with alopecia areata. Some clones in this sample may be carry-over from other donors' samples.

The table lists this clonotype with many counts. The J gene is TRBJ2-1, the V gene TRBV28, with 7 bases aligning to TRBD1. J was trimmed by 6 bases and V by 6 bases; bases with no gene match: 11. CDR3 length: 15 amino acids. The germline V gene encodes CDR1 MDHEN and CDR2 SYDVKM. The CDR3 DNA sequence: TGTGCCAGCAGAGGGGACAGAACCTCTTTCAATGAGCAGTTCTTC. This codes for CASRGDRTSFNEQFF.

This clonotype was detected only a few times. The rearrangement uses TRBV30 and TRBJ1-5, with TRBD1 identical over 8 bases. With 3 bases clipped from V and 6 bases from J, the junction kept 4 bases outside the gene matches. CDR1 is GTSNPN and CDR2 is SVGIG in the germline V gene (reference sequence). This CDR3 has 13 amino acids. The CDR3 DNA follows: TGTGCCTGGAGCCAGGGGGCCAGTCAGCCCCAGCATTTT. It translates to CAWSQGASQPQHF.

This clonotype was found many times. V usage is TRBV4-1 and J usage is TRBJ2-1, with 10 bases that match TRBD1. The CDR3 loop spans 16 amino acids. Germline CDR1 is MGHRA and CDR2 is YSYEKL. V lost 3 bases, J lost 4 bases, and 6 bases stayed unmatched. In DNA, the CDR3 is TGCGCCAGCAGCCAGGCCGGACAGGGGGTTTACAATGAGCAGTTCTTC. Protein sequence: CASSQAGQGVYNEQFF.

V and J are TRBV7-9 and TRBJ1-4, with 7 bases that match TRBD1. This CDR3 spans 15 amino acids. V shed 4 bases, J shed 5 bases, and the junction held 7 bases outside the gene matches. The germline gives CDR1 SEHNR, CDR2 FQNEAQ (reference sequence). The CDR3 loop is CASSSYRDRNEKLFF. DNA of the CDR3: TGTGCCAGCAGCTCTTACCGGGACAGAAATGAAAAACTGTTTTTT.

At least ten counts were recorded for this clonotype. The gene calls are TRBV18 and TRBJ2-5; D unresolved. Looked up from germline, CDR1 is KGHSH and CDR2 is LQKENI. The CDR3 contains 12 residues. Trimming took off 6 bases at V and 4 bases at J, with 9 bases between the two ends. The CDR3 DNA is TGTGCCAGCTCCACCAATCGAGAGACCCAGTACTTC. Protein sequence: CASSTNRETQYF.

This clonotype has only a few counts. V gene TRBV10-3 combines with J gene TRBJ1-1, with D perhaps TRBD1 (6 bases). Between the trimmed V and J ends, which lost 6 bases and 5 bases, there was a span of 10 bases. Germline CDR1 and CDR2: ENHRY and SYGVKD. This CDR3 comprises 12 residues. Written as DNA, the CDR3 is TGTGCCATCAGGAAGGGGGGGACTGAAGCTTTCTTT. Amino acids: CAIRKGGTEAFF.

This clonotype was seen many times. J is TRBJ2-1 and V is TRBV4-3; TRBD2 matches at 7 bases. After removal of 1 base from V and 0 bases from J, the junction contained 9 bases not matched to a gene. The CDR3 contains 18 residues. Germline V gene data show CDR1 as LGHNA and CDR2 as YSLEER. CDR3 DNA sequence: TGCGCCAGCAGCCAAGTTAGGTCGGGAGGAAGCTCCTACAATGAGCAGTTCTTC. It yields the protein CASSQVRSGGSSYNEQFF.

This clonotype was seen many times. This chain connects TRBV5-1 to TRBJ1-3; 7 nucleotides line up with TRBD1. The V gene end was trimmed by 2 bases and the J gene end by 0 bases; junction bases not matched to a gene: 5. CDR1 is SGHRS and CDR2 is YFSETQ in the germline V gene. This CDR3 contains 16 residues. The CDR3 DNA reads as TGCGCCAGCAGCTTTGGCCCAGGGGGCTCTGGAAACACCATATATTTT. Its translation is CASSFGPGGSGNTIYF.

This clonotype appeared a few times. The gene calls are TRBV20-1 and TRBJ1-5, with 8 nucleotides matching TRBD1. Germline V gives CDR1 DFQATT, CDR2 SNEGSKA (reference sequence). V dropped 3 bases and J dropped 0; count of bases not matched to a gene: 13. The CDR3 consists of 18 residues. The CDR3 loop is CSASLVGQAALSNQPQHF. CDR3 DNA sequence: TGCAGTGCTAGTTTGGTGGGACAGGCGGCCCTTAGCAATCAGCCCCAGCATTTT.

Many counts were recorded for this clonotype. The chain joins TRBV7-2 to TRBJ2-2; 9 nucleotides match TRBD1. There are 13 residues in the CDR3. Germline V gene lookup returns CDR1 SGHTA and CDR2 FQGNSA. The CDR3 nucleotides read TGTGGGGGGACAGGGTTTCCCTCCGGGGAGCTGTTTTTT. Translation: CGGTGFPSGELFF.

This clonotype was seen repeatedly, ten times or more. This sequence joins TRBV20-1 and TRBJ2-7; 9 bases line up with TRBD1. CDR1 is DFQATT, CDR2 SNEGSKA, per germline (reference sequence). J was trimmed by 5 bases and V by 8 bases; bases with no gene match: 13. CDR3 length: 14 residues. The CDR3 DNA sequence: TGCAGTTTTAGAGGAGGACAGGGGTTCCACGAGCAGTACTTC. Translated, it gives CSFRGGQGFHEQYF.

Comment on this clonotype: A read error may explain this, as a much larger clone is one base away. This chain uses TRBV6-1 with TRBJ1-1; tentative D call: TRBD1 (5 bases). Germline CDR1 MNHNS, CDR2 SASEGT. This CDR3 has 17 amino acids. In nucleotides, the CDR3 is TGTGCCAGCAGTGGGCGGGGGACCGACCGCGTGAACACTGAAGCTCTCTTT. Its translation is CASSGRGTDRVNTEALF.

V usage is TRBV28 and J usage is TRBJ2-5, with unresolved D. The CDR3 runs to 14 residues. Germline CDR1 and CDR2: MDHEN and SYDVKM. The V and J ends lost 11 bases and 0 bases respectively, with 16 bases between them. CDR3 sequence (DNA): TGTGCCCCCATAAAAGAGTGGGACCAAGAGACCCAGTACTTC. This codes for CAPIKEWDQETQYF.